The 5 T cell receptor beta chains below were found in one sample sequenced in a study of T cells in Graves' hyperthyroidism and ophthalmopathy (dated by TCRdb to the late 2010s). Library method: multiplex PCR. This sample was sequenced with an Illumina HiSeq 2000. The TCR beta CDR3 regions were amplified from the RNA transcripts. A first-round RT-PCR of the TCR CDR3 used the HTBI primer set with the Qiagen OneStep RT-PCR kit. The public reads were run again by TCRdb, first through fastp at Q25 and then through MiXCR, and only productive beta chains were kept. Entries are consolidated by CDR3 protein sequence, retaining the most common genes and DNA. Here the sample has nearly 750,000 distinct CDR3 sequences; roughly a third occur a single time. The ten largest clones take up around a third of the sample. Sequenced material: blood. The receptor set was obtained from a woman between 40 and 55 years old with Graves' hyperthyroidism.

The gene calls are TRBV11-2 and TRBJ2-1; 7 positions match TRBD1. The ends lost 3 bases at V and 9 bases at J; junction bases unmatched: 5. This CDR3 comprises 13 residues. Per the germline V gene, CDR1 is SGHAT and CDR2 is FQNNGV. The CDR3 here is CASSFQGVGEQFF. CDR3 DNA: TGTGCCAGCAGCTTCCAGGGGGTCGGTGAGCAGTTCTTC.

Comment on this clonotype: One end of the junction does not line up with germline, which may come from a read error. This chain joins TRBV7-3 and TRBJ2-5; D may be TRBD1 or TRBD2 (6 bases each). This CDR3 contains 16 residues. Germline lookup yields CDR1 SGHTA and CDR2 FQGTGA. This CDR3 is CTSSPRGQGLQETQYF. CDR3 bases: TGTACCAGCAGCCCCCGGGGGCAGGGTCTACAAGAGACCCAGTACTTC. The full variable domain, with the rest looked up from reference TRBV7-3 and TRBJ2-5, is GAGVSQTPSNKVTEKGKYVELRCDPISGHTALYWYRQSLGQGPEFLIYFQGTGAADDSGLPNDRFFAVRPEGSVSTLKIQRTERGDSAVYLCTSSPRGQGLQETQYFGPGTRLLVL.

The chain carries TRBV10-3 and TRBJ2-7; D not resolved. Germline CDR1 is ENHRY and CDR2 is SYGVKD. Trimming took 5 bases from V and 5 from J, leaving 7 bases between them. The CDR3 covers 11 residues. The DNA for the CDR3 is TGTGCCATCAGTCAGGCGGACGAGCAGTACTTC. Protein: CAISQADEQYF.

This clonotype has only one observation. This sequence joins TRBV6-1 and TRBJ1-4, with 7 bases identical to TRBD1. J was trimmed by 7 bases and V by 6 bases; bases with no gene match: 8. The CDR3 is 14 residues long. The germline V gene encodes CDR1 MNHNS and CDR2 SASEGT. CDR3 in amino acids: CASSDTRGIEKLFF. Written as DNA, the CDR3 is TGTGCCAGCAGCGATACCAGGGGGATTGAAAAACTGTTTTTT.

This clonotype was detected many times. The J gene is TRBJ1-3, the V gene TRBV7-8; weak D call: TRBD1 (5 bases). This CDR3 spans 14 amino acids. CDR1 and CDR2 (germline): SGHVS, FQNEAQ. V was shortened by 3 bases and J by 5 bases, with 11 bases between the two germline ends. CDR3 bases: TGTGCCAGCAGCTTTGCAGGGAGCAGAAACACCATATATTTT. Its protein product is CASSFAGSRNTIYF.